This T cell receptor (beta chain) was observed in a study of vaccination and CD4 T cells after COVID-19. This clonotype was seen a handful of times. As yet, its antigen is unknown. CDR3 length: 15 residues. CDR1 MNHEY and CDR2 SVGAGI come from the germline V gene. J lost 7 bases, V lost 0 bases, and 5 bases had no gene match. Treatment specified: 10-day PBMC culture with coronavirus spike peptide pools or control peptides (ViraFEST assay). Cultured CD4+ T cell DNA underwent sequencing with the Oncomine TCR Beta short-read assay. TCRdb reanalysed the PCR reads using MiXCR and keeps one entry per CDR3 protein. The table includes about 21,000 distinct CDR3 sequences, less than 60% detected once.

The sequence was obtained from a human donor who had recovered from COVID-19. The rearrangement joins TRBV6-5 to TRBJ1-5; 8 nucleotides align to TRBD1. The specimen was CD4+ T cells from blood, cultured in vitro, collected after SARS-CoV-2 vaccination. DNA of the CDR3: TGTGCCAGCAGTTACTCGACCGACAGGGGACAGCCCCAGCATTTT. This codes for CASSYSTDRGQPQHF.